This is a list of T cell receptor beta chains from one sample in a study of T-cell memory formation after mild COVID-19. TCRdb used MiXCR to reprocess the 5' RACE reads, holding one entry per CDR3 protein. The repertoire holds just over 150,000 distinct CDR3 sequences, with roughly 28% as singletons. Material: PBMCs or a T cell subset sorted from them (not recorded which). All receptors derive from an adult woman who had mild COVID-19 (a few samples of this study predate the infection). Cell type and time point are not known. CDR3s include the opening cysteine and the closing phenylalanine or tryptophan. Fields, in order: J gene, V gene, clone size, D gene, CDR3 DNA, CDR3 protein. The D gene is left open where the match is weak. Size is omitted from some rows. Given values are once, few, many or a class for expanded clones.

j_gene: TRBJ2-1
v_gene: TRBV2
abundance: -
d_gene: -
CDR3nt: TGTGCCAGCAGGCGGGACGTAAACAATGAGCAGTTCTTC
CDR3aa: CASRRDVNNEQFF

j_gene: TRBJ2-2
v_gene: TRBV5-5
abundance: few
d_gene: -
CDR3nt: TGTGCCAGCAGGGATTTTGGGACTAACACCGGGGAGCTGTTTTTT
CDR3aa: CASRDFGTNTGELFF

j_gene: TRBJ1-1
v_gene: TRBV7-9
abundance: -
d_gene: -
CDR3nt: TGTGCCAGCAGCTTAGAACAGGTACGAACTGAAGCTTTCTTT
CDR3aa: CASSLEQVRTEAFF

j_gene: TRBJ1-2
v_gene: TRBV7-2
abundance: few
d_gene: -
CDR3nt: TGTGCCAGCAGCTCGGGACGTGGACAGTATGGCTACACCTTC
CDR3aa: CASSSGRGQYGYTF

j_gene: TRBJ2-5
v_gene: TRBV7-3
abundance: once
d_gene: -
CDR3nt: TGTGCCAGCAGCAAGACGGTGGAAGAGACCCAGTACTTC
CDR3aa: CASSKTVEETQYF

j_gene: TRBJ2-5
v_gene: TRBV4-1
abundance: few
d_gene: -
CDR3nt: TGCGCCAGCAGCCTCGGGACTTCACAAGAGACCCAGTACTTC
CDR3aa: CASSLGTSQETQYF

j_gene: TRBJ1-3
v_gene: TRBV9
abundance: -
d_gene: TRBD1
CDR3nt: TGTGCCAGCAGCGGAGGGGACAGCCTAAACACCATATATTTT
CDR3aa: CASSGGDSLNTIYF

j_gene: TRBJ2-6
v_gene: TRBV7-2
abundance: few
d_gene: TRBD2
CDR3nt: TGTGCCAGCAGCTTACTAGCGGGAAGCTCTGGGGCCAACGTCCTGACTTTC
CDR3aa: CASSLLAGSSGANVLTF

j_gene: TRBJ1-5
v_gene: TRBV19
abundance: -
d_gene: TRBD1
CDR3nt: TGTGCCAGTAGCCTCCTCAGGGGGCAGGACAATCAGCCCCAGCATTTT
CDR3aa: CASSLLRGQDNQPQHF

j_gene: TRBJ2-7
v_gene: TRBV12-3/TRBV12-4
abundance: few
d_gene: TRBD2
CDR3nt: TGTGCCAGCAGTCCGTATAGCGGGGCCGGCGAGCAGTACTTC
CDR3aa: CASSPYSGAGEQYF

j_gene: TRBJ2-7
v_gene: TRBV18
abundance: few
d_gene: -
CDR3nt: TGTGCCAGCTCACCACCGAGCTCCTACGAGCAGTACTTC
CDR3aa: CASSPPSSYEQYF

j_gene: TRBJ2-1
v_gene: TRBV5-1
abundance: few
d_gene: TRBD1
CDR3nt: TGCGCCAGCAGCCCTGGACAGGGATGGGATGAGCAGTTCTTC
CDR3aa: CASSPGQGWDEQFF

j_gene: TRBJ1-5
v_gene: TRBV25-1
abundance: -
d_gene: TRBD1
CDR3nt: TGTGCCAGCAGTGGGGGGGACAGTACTTATCAGCCCCAGCATTTT
CDR3aa: CASSGGDSTYQPQHF

j_gene: TRBJ2-7
v_gene: TRBV7-6
abundance: -
d_gene: TRBD2
CDR3nt: TGTGCCAGCAGCCTGCCCGGGACTAGCGCTCGGGAGCAGTACTTC
CDR3aa: CASSLPGTSAREQYF

j_gene: TRBJ1-1
v_gene: TRBV29-1
abundance: few
d_gene: -
CDR3nt: TGCAGCGTTGCAGCTCTGAACACTGAAGCTTTCTTT
CDR3aa: CSVAALNTEAFF

j_gene: TRBJ2-2
v_gene: TRBV7-7
abundance: many
d_gene: -
CDR3nt: TGTGCCAGCAGCCCGACAGGGAACACCGGGGAGCTGTTTTTT
CDR3aa: CASSPTGNTGELFF

j_gene: TRBJ2-1
v_gene: TRBV12-3/TRBV12-4
abundance: few
d_gene: TRBD1
CDR3nt: TGTGCCAGCAGTTTGGTTGGGACAGGGAAGGGTAGCTCCTACAATGAGCAGTTCTTC
CDR3aa: CASSLVGTGKGSSYNEQFF

j_gene: TRBJ2-2
v_gene: TRBV5-1
abundance: -
d_gene: TRBD1
CDR3nt: TGCGCCAGCAGCCCGGGGACAGGGGCGAACACCGGGGAGCTGTTTTTT
CDR3aa: CASSPGTGANTGELFF

j_gene: TRBJ2-7
v_gene: TRBV5-4
abundance: few
d_gene: TRBD2
CDR3nt: TGTGCCAGCAGTTCGGGACTAGCCGGGAACTACGAGCAGTACTTC
CDR3aa: CASSSGLAGNYEQYF

j_gene: TRBJ1-2
v_gene: TRBV5-1
abundance: -
d_gene: -
CDR3nt: TGCGCCAGCAGCTTCCGGACAGTTTGGGATGGCTACACCTTC
CDR3aa: CASSFRTVWDGYTF

j_gene: TRBJ2-7
v_gene: TRBV6-6
abundance: few
d_gene: TRBD1
CDR3nt: TGTGCCAGCAGTGGAGAAGACAGGGGGGGTTACGAGCAGTACTTC
CDR3aa: CASSGEDRGGYEQYF

j_gene: TRBJ2-7
v_gene: TRBV11-3
abundance: once
d_gene: -
CDR3nt: TGTGCCAGCAGCTCAAACTGGAGGGAGGACGAGCAGTACTTC
CDR3aa: CASSSNWREDEQYF

j_gene: TRBJ2-5
v_gene: TRBV12-3/TRBV12-4
abundance: -
d_gene: -
CDR3nt: TGTGCCAGCAGTTCAGGGAGTCAGACCCAGTACTTC
CDR3aa: CASSSGSQTQYF

j_gene: TRBJ2-2
v_gene: TRBV5-1
abundance: -
d_gene: TRBD1
CDR3nt: TGCGCCAGCATGCAGGGACAGATCCTCACCGGGGAGCTGTTTTTT
CDR3aa: CASMQGQILTGELFF

j_gene: TRBJ1-6
v_gene: TRBV20-1
abundance: few
d_gene: -
CDR3nt: TGCAGTGCACCTCATACGCTACAGGGCGGTTCACCCCTCCACTTT
CDR3aa: CSAPHTLQGGSPLHF

j_gene: TRBJ2-7
v_gene: TRBV6-1
abundance: once
d_gene: -
CDR3nt: TGTGCCAGCAGTGTCCCGGTGGATCCGAGCTCCTACGAGCAGTACTTC
CDR3aa: CASSVPVDPSSYEQYF

j_gene: TRBJ2-5
v_gene: TRBV12-3/TRBV12-4
abundance: -
d_gene: -
CDR3nt: TGTGCCAGCAGTTTAGCGGTGGGGGCCATGGAGACCCAGTACTTC
CDR3aa: CASSLAVGAMETQYF

j_gene: TRBJ2-1
v_gene: TRBV30
abundance: -
d_gene: TRBD2
CDR3nt: TGTGCCTGGAGTGTAATGACTAGCGGGAGTGGTAATGAGCAGTTCTTC
CDR3aa: CAWSVMTSGSGNEQFF

j_gene: TRBJ2-1
v_gene: TRBV29-1
abundance: -
d_gene: TRBD2
CDR3nt: TGCAGCGTTGAAGATGTGACTAGCGGCACCTACAATGAGCAGTTCTTC
CDR3aa: CSVEDVTSGTYNEQFF

j_gene: TRBJ2-3
v_gene: TRBV4-1
abundance: few
d_gene: -
CDR3nt: TGCGCCAGCAGCCCGACCCTCTTGAGTCAGGATACGCAGTATTTT
CDR3aa: CASSPTLLSQDTQYF

j_gene: TRBJ2-7
v_gene: TRBV19
abundance: -
d_gene: -
CDR3nt: TGTGCCAGTAGTGAGGGGCGCAGGTACGAGCAGTACTTC
CDR3aa: CASSEGRRYEQYF

j_gene: TRBJ2-3
v_gene: TRBV7-2
abundance: few
d_gene: TRBD1
CDR3nt: TGTGCCAGCAGCGTGGGACCGGGACAGGGGGCAGATACGCAGTATTTT
CDR3aa: CASSVGPGQGADTQYF

j_gene: TRBJ2-3
v_gene: TRBV7-2
abundance: -
d_gene: -
CDR3nt: TGTGCCAGCAGCTTTGGAGGGCCCACAGATACGCAGTATTTT
CDR3aa: CASSFGGPTDTQYF

j_gene: TRBJ2-1
v_gene: TRBV4-3
abundance: few
d_gene: TRBD2
CDR3nt: TGCGCCAGCAGCCGGGACCTAGCGGTAAACTACAATGAGCAGTTCTTC
CDR3aa: CASSRDLAVNYNEQFF

j_gene: TRBJ1-1
v_gene: TRBV12-3/TRBV12-4
abundance: -
d_gene: -
CDR3nt: TGTGCCAGCAGTTTAGCGCTAAAAGGCACGAACACTGAAGCTTTCTTT
CDR3aa: CASSLALKGTNTEAFF

j_gene: TRBJ2-7
v_gene: TRBV21-1
abundance: few
d_gene: -
CDR3nt: TGTGCCAGCAGCAAAGGGGAGGACAGGTTATTCTACGAGCAGTACTTC
CDR3aa: CASSKGEDRLFYEQYF

j_gene: TRBJ2-1
v_gene: TRBV4-3
abundance: few
d_gene: TRBD2
CDR3nt: TGCGCCAGCAGCCTGGTAAATTTTGCGGGAGGGCACAATGAGCAGTTCTTC
CDR3aa: CASSLVNFAGGHNEQFF

j_gene: TRBJ1-1
v_gene: TRBV29-1
abundance: -
d_gene: -
CDR3nt: TGCAGCGTTGATGACCTGAACACTGAAGCTTTCTTT
CDR3aa: CSVDDLNTEAFF

j_gene: TRBJ2-1
v_gene: TRBV7-8
abundance: few
d_gene: TRBD2
CDR3nt: TGTGCCAGCGGACGCAGCGGGGGGAGCATCAATGAGCAGTTCTTC
CDR3aa: CASGRSGGSINEQFF

j_gene: TRBJ1-2
v_gene: TRBV7-9
abundance: -
d_gene: TRBD1
CDR3nt: TGTGCCAGCAGCTCGACCGAGGACAGGGTGATGAGATATGGCTACACCTTC
CDR3aa: CASSSTEDRVMRYGYTF

j_gene: TRBJ2-1
v_gene: TRBV12-3/TRBV12-4
abundance: few
d_gene: TRBD2
CDR3nt: TGTGCCAGCAGGCCGGGACTAGCGGGGGACAATGAGCAGTTCTTC
CDR3aa: CASRPGLAGDNEQFF

j_gene: TRBJ1-2
v_gene: TRBV5-8
abundance: -
d_gene: -
CDR3nt: TGTGCCAGCAGCTCCCTGATAGGGGCCAGGGAAAGAAGCTATGGCTACACCTTC
CDR3aa: CASSSLIGARERSYGYTF

j_gene: TRBJ2-5
v_gene: TRBV9
abundance: few
d_gene: -
CDR3nt: TGTGCCAGCAGCGGAGCCCTCCGCCCCGCGGGTGAAGAGACCCAGTACTTC
CDR3aa: CASSGALRPAGEETQYF

j_gene: TRBJ2-7
v_gene: TRBV4-3
abundance: -
d_gene: -
CDR3nt: TGCGCCAGCAGCCAAGACCGGGGACGAGGCTACGAGCAGTACTTC
CDR3aa: CASSQDRGRGYEQYF

j_gene: TRBJ2-5
v_gene: TRBV9
abundance: -
d_gene: -
CDR3nt: TGTGCCAGCAGCGCAGGGGGGGGACAAGAGACCCAGTACTTC
CDR3aa: CASSAGGGQETQYF

j_gene: TRBJ2-2
v_gene: TRBV10-3
abundance: -
d_gene: TRBD2
CDR3nt: TGTGCCATCAGCGCGACTAGCGGGACCGGGGAGCTGTTTTTT
CDR3aa: CAISATSGTGELFF

j_gene: TRBJ1-4
v_gene: TRBV5-1
abundance: -
d_gene: -
CDR3nt: TGCGCCACCTCTAAGGCAGGGACTAATGAAAAACTGTTTTTT
CDR3aa: CATSKAGTNEKLFF